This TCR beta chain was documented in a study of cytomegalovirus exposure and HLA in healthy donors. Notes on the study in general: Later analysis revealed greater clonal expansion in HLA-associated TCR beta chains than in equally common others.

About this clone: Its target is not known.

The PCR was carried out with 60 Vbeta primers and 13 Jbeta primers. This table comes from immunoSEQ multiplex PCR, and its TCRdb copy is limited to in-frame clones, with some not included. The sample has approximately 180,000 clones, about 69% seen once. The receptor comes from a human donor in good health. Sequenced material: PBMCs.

The CDR3 is CASSRIAGGGNEQFF. Here the CDR3 DNA reads TGTGCCAGCAGCAGAATAGCGGGGGGTGGCAATGAGCAGTTCTTC. The V call is TRBV21-1, the J call TRBJ2-1; the table assigns TRBD2, which was not confirmed against the DNA. TRBV21-1 counts as a pseudogene. This CDR3 comprises 15 residues.